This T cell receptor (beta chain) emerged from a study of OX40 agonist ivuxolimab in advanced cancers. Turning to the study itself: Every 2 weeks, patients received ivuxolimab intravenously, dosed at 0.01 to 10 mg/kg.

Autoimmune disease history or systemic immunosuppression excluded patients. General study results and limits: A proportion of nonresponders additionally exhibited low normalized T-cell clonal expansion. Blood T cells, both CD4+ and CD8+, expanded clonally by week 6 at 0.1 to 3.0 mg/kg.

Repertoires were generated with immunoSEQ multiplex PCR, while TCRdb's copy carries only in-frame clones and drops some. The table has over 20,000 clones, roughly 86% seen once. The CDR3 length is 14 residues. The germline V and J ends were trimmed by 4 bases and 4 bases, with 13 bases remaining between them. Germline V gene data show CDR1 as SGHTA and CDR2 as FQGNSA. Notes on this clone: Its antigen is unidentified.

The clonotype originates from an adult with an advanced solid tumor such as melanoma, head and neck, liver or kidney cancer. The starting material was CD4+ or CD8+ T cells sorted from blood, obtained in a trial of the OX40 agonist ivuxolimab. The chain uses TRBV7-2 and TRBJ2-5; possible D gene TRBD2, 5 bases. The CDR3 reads CASSSWSEVETQYF. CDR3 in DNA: TGTGCCAGCAGCTCCTGGTCGGAGGTAGAGACCCAGTACTTC.